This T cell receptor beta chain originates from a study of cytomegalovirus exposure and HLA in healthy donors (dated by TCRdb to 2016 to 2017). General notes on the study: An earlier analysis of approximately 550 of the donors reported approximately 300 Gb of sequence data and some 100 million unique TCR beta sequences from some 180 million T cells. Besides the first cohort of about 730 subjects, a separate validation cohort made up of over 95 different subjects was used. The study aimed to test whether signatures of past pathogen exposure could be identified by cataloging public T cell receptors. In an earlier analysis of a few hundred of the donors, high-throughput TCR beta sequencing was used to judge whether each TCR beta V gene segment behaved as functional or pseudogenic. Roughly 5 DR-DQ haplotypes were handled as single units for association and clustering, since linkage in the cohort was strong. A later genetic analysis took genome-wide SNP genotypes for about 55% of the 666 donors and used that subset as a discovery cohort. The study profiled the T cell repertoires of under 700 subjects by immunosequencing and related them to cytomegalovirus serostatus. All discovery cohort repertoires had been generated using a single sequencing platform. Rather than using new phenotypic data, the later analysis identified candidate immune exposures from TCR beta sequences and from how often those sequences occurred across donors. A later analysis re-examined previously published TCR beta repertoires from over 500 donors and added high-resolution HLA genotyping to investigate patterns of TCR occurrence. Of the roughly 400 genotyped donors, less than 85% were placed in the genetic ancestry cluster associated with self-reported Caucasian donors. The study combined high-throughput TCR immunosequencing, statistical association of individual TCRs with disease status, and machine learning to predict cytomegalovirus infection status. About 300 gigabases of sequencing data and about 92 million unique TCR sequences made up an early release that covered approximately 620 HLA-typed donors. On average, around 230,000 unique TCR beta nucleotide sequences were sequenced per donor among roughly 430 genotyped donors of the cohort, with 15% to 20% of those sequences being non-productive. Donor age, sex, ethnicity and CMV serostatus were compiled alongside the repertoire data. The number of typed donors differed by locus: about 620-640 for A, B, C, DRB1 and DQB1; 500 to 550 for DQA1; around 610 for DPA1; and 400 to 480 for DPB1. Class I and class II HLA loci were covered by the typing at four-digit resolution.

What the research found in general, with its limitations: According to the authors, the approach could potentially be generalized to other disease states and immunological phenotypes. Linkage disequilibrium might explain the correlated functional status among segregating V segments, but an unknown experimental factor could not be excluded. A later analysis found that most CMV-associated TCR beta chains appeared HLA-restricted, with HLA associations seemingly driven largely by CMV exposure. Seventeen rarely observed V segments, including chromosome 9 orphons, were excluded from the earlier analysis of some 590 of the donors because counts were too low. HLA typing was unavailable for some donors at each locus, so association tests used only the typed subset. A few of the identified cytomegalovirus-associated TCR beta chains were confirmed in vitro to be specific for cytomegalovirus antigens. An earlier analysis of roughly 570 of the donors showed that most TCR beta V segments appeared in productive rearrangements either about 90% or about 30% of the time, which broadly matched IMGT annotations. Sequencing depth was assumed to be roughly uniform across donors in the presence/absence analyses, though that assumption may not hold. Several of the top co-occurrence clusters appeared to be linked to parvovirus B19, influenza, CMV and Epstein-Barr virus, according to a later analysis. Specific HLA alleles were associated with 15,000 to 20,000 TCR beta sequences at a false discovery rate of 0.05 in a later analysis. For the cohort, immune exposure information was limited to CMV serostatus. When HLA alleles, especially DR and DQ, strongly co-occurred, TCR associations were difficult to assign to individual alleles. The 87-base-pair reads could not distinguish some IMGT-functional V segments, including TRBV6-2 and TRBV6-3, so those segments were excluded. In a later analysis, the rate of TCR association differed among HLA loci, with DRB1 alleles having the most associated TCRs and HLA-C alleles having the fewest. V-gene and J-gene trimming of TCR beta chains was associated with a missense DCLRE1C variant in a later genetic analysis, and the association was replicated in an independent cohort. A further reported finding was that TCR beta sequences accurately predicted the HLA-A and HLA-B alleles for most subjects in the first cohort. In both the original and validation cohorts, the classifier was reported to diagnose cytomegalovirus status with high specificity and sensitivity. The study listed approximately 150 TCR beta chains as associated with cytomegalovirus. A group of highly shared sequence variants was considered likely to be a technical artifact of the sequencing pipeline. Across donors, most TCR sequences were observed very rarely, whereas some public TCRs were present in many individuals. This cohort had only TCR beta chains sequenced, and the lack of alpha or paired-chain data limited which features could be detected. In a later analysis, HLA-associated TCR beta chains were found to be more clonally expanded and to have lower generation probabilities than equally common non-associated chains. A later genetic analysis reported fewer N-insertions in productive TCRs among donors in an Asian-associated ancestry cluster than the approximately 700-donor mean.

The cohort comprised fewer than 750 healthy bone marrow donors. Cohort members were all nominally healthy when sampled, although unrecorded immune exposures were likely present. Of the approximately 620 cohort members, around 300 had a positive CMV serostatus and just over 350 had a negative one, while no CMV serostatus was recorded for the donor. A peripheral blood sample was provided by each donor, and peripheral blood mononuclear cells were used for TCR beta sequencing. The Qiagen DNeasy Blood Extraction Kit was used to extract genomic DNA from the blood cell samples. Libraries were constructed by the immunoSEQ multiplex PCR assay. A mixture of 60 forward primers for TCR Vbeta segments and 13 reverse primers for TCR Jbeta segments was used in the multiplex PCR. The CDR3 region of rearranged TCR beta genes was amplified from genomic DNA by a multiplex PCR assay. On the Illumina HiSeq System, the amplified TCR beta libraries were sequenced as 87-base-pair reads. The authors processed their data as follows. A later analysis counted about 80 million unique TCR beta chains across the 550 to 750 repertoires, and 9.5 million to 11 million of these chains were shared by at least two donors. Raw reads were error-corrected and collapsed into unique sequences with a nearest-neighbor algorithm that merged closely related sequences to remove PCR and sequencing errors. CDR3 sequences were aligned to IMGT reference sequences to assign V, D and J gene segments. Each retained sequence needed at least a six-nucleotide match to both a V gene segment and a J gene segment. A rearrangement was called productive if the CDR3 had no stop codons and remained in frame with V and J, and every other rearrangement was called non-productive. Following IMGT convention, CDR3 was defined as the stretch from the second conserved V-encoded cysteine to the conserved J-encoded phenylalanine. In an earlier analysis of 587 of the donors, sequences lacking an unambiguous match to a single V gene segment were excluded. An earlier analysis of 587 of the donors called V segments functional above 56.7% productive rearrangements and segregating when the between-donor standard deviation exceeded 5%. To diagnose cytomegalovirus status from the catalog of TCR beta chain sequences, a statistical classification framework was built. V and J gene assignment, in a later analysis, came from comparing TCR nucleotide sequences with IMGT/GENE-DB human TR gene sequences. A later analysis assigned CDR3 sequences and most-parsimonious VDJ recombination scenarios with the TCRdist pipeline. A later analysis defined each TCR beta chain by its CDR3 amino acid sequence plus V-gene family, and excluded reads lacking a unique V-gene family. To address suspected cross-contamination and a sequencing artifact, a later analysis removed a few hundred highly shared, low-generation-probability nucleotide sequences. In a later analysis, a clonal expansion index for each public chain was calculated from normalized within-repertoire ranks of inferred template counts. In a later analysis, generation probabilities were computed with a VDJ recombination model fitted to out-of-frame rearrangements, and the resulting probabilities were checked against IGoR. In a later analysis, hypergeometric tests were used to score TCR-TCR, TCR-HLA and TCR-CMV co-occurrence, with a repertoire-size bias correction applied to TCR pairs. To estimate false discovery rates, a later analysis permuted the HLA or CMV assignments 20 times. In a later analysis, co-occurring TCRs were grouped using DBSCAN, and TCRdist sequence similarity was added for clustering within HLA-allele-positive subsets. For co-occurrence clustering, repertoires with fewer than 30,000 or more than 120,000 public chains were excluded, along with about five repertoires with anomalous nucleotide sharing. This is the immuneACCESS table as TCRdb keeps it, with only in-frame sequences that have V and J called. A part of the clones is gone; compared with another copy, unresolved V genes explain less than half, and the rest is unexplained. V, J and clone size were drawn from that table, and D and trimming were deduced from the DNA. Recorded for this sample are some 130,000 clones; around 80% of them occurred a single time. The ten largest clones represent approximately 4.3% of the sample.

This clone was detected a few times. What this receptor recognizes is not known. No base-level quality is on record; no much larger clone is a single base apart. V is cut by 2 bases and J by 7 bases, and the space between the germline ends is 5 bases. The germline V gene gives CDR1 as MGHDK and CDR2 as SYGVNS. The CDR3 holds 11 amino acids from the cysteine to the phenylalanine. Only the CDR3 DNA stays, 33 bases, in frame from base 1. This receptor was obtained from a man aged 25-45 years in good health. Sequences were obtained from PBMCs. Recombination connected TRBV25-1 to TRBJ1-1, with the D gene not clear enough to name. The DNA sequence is TGTGCCAGCAGTGAAGGAGGTGAAGCTTTCTTT. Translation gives CASSEGGEAFF.